This T cell receptor beta chain was profiled in a study of CD8 T cells in ankylosing spondylitis. General study points: A TCR beta motif of fewer than ten highly homologous variants seemed to mark ankylosing spondylitis blood.

This clonotype was seen only once. Its specificity is not known. TCRdb ran MiXCR on the 5' RACE reads and lists one entry per CDR3 protein. Here the sample spans some 220,000 distinct CDR3 sequences, about 6.7% being singletons. The source is a male donor with ankylosing spondylitis. Sequencing was carried out using blood, either unsorted or a sorted T cell fraction (not recorded which).

CDR3 DNA: TGTGCCAGCAGCTCAACCGGGACAGGGGGCCTTGAGCAGTACTTC. This gives the protein CASSSTGTGGLEQYF. The chain uses TRBV7-6 and TRBJ2-7; 12 bases line up with TRBD1. There are 15 residues in the CDR3. Germline values: CDR1 SGHVS, CDR2 FNYEAQ. Trimming cost V 4 bases and J 7 bases; bases outside gene matches: 8.